The rows below give T cell receptor beta chains drawn from one sample of a study of OX40 agonist ivuxolimab in advanced cancers. The assay was immunoSEQ multiplex PCR, and TCRdb's table has in-frame clones only and misses some. The data show 42,000 or so clones, approximately 88% seen once. Material: CD4+ or CD8+ T cells sorted from blood, obtained in a trial of the OX40 agonist ivuxolimab. All receptors come from an adult with an advanced solid tumor such as melanoma, head and neck, liver or kidney cancer. The CDR3 runs from the conserved cysteine through the conserved F or W. D genes are given only for firm matches. Clone size is given for some rows only: seen once, a few or many times, or a class if the clone is expanded.

TRBV19	-	TRBJ1-4	-	14	TGTGCCAGTAGTATAGTTACAGATAATGAAAAACTGTTTTTT	CASSIVTDNEKLFF
TRBV27	once	TRBJ2-1	-	18	TGTGCCAGCAGTTTATGGGGGGGGCCAGCGGAAGGGCACAATGAGCAGTTCTTC	CASSLWGGPAEGHNEQFF
TRBV7-9	-	TRBJ2-1	TRBD2	16	TGTGCCAGCAGCGCCCGACTAGCGGGGGGACTTAATGAGCAGTTCTTC	CASSARLAGGLNEQFF
TRBV28	-	TRBJ1-2	-	15	TGTGCCAGCAGTTTATCGGGTCTTGCTAACTATGGCTACACCTTC	CASSLSGLANYGYTF
TRBV28	few	TRBJ1-1	-	12	TGTGCCAGCAGGCAAAAGAACACTGAAGCTTTCTTT	CASRQKNTEAFF
TRBV10-1	-	TRBJ2-7	TRBD1	12	TGCGCCAGCAGTTCAGGGGGTAGCGAGCAGTACTTC	CASSSGGSEQYF
TRBV6-5	-	TRBJ1-1	TRBD1	13	TGTGCCAGCAAACAGGGGGCATGGACTGAAGCTTTCTTT	CASKQGAWTEAFF
TRBV6-4	-	TRBJ2-2	-	13	TGTGCCAGCAGTGCGGGGGACACCGGGGAGCTGTTTTTT	CASSAGDTGELFF
TRBV14	-	TRBJ2-1	-	13	TGTGCCAGCAGCCGCTATAGATACAATGAGCAGTTCTTC	CASSRYRYNEQFF
TRBV4-3	-	TRBJ2-7	TRBD2	15	TGCGCCAGCAGCCAAGTGGTAGCGGGGGGGCTTGAGCAGTACTTC	CASSQVVAGGLEQYF
TRBV28	-	TRBJ2-3	TRBD2	14	TGTGCCAGCAGCGAGCGGGGGGGCTTGGATACGCAGTATTTT	CASSERGGLDTQYF
TRBV6-5	-	TRBJ2-7	-	13	TGTGCCAGCAGTTACGGTCCCTCGGGAGAGCAGTACTTC	CASSYGPSGEQYF
TRBV11-2	-	TRBJ1-1	-	13	TGTGCCAGCAGACCGCTCTTGAACACTGAAGCTTTCTTT	CASRPLLNTEAFF
TRBV29-1	once	TRBJ2-3	TRBD1	17	TGCAGCGTTGAGGATCGAGTGGACAGGGATGGACCAGATACGCAGTATTTT	CSVEDRVDRDGPDTQYF
TRBV29-1	-	TRBJ2-2	-	13	TGCACCACTACGGATATTTACACCGGGGAGCTGTTTTTT	CTTTDIYTGELFF
TRBV6-5	-	TRBJ2-7	-	14	TGTGCCAGCAGTGCCTCCCCAGGGAAGAACGAGCAGTACTTC	CASSASPGKNEQYF
TRBV28	-	TRBJ1-5	-	14	TGTGCCAGCAGTACCATGGGGGAACATCAGCCCCAGCATTTT	CASSTMGEHQPQHF
TRBV6-5	-	TRBJ1-6	TRBD1	14	TGTGCCAGCAGTCTGACAGGGATGTATTCACCCCTCCACTTT	CASSLTGMYSPLHF
TRBV19	-	TRBJ1-4	-	13	TGTGCCAGTGGGCGGGCAACTAATGAAAAACTGTTTTTT	CASGRATNEKLFF
TRBV13	-	TRBJ2-1	-	13	TGTGCCAGCAGCTTTTGGGGGGAGCATGAGCAGTTCTTC	CASSFWGEHEQFF
TRBV4-3	-	TRBJ1-2	-	14	TGCGCCAGCAGCCAATCCGCAGGGGCGGATGGCTACACCTTC	CASSQSAGADGYTF
TRBV5-5	-	TRBJ2-1	TRBD1	18	TGTGCCAGCAGCTTGGTTGTGGGATGGCAGGGGGCCCACAATGAGCAGTTCTTC	CASSLVVGWQGAHNEQFF
TRBV6-5	-	TRBJ2-1	-	15	TGTGCCAGCAGTTACGAGGGGTTCTCCTACAATGAGCAGTTCTTC	CASSYEGFSYNEQFF
TRBV4-3	-	TRBJ2-2	TRBD1	18	TGCGCCAGCAGCCAAGATGAAGGGACAGGGGGTAACACCGGGGAGCTGTTTTTT	CASSQDEGTGGNTGELFF
TRBV7-6	-	TRBJ2-1	TRBD2	16	TGTGCCAGCAGCCCTGATGGCGGGGGGATTTACAATGAGCAGTTCTTC	CASSPDGGGIYNEQFF
TRBV27	-	TRBJ2-1	TRBD2	15	TGTGCCAGCTGCTCACTAGCGGGAGAGGGAGGGGAGCAGTTCTTC	CASCSLAGEGGEQFF
TRBV10-3	-	TRBJ2-1	TRBD2	16	TGTGCCATCAGTGAGTCGAGACTAGCGGGAGTCCATGAGCAGTTCTTC	CAISESRLAGVHEQFF
TRBV7-9	-	TRBJ2-3	TRBD2	16	TGTGCCAGCAGTTGGGGAGCGGGAGGGGCGGCAGATACGCAGTATTTT	CASSWGAGGAADTQYF
TRBV6-8	-	TRBJ1-1	TRBD1	14	TGTGCCAAACCCCGCCCGAGACAGGGTGTTAAAGCTTTCTTT	CAKPRPRQGVKAFF
TRBV4-3	-	TRBJ2-7	-	15	TGCGCCAGCAGCCAAGTAACAGATTTTTACTACGAGCAGTACTTC	CASSQVTDFYYEQYF
TRBV6-1	-	TRBJ1-2	TRBD1	15	TGTGCCAGCAGTGAGGGACAGGGTCCCTCCTATGGCTACACCTTC	CASSEGQGPSYGYTF
TRBV19	-	TRBJ2-2	-	12	TGTGCCAGTAGTTATGGGCCCGGGGAGCTGTTTTTT	CASSYGPGELFF
TRBV19	-	TRBJ2-1	-	13	TGTGCCAGTAGTATCGTATCTAGCGCAGGTCAGTTCTTC	CASSIVSSAGQFF
TRBV7-3	-	TRBJ2-2	-	16	TGTGCCAGCAGCTTAACGGAGGGAACGAACACCGGGGAGCTGTTTTTT	CASSLTEGTNTGELFF
TRBV5-6	-	TRBJ2-3	TRBD1	15	TGTGCCAGCAGCTTTGGACAGGGGGTCACAGATACGCAGTATTTT	CASSFGQGVTDTQYF
TRBV29-1	-	TRBJ2-5	-	13	TGCAGCGTTGAAGACCTACGCTTGGGGACCCAGTACTTC	CSVEDLRLGTQYF
TRBV5-6	-	TRBJ2-7	-	16	TGTGCCAGCAGCCTTCTACAGGGATCAGTTGGGTACGAGCAGTACTTC	CASSLLQGSVGYEQYF
TRBV11-3	-	TRBJ2-7	-	11	TGTGCCAGCAGCTTTTCATACGAGCAGTACTTC	CASSFSYEQYF
TRBV5-5	-	TRBJ1-1	-	14	TGTGCCAGCAGCTTTTGGACGGTGAACACTGAAGCTTTCTTT	CASSFWTVNTEAFF
TRBV13	-	TRBJ1-1	-	14	TGTGCCAGCAGTGTACAGGGCCCAAACACTGAAGCTTTCTTT	CASSVQGPNTEAFF
TRBV4-1	-	TRBJ2-3	-	14	TGCGCCAGCAGCCAAGCCCCTGCCACAGATACGCAGTATTTT	CASSQAPATDTQYF
TRBV7-9	-	TRBJ2-5	-	13	TGTGCCAGCAAGTGGGGGGCGGAAGAGACCCAGTACTTC	CASKWGAEETQYF
TRBV27	-	TRBJ2-1	-	15	TGTGCCAGCGGTCCCGGGACCAAGTTTTACAATGAGCAGTTCTTC	CASGPGTKFYNEQFF
TRBV6-5	-	TRBJ1-1	-	13	TGTGCCACGGGGCAGGGTCTGAACACTGAAGCTTTCTTT	CATGQGLNTEAFF
TRBV28	-	TRBJ1-5	-	15	TGTGCCAGCAGTTTCGCATTCAGGGAGGATCAGCCCCAGCATTTT	CASSFAFREDQPQHF
TRBV6-5	-	TRBJ2-7	-	12	TGTGCCAGCAGTTTGGCCTCTGGCGAGCAGTACTTC	CASSLASGEQYF
TRBV13	-	TRBJ2-2	TRBD2	15	TGTGCCAGCAGCTTAGGTAGCGGGGTGGCCGGGGAGCTGTTTTTT	CASSLGSGVAGELFF
TRBV28	-	TRBJ2-5	-	15	TGTGCCAGCACCACCCCCGGGGGCTTCTGGGAGACCCAGTACTTC	CASTTPGGFWETQYF
TRBV23-1	-	TRBJ1-5	-	18	TGCGCCAGCAGTCAATCGAAGTTTCGGGGATGGGGCGATCAGCCCCAGCATTTT	CASSQSKFRGWGDQPQHF
TRBV29-1	few	TRBJ2-2	-	12	TGCAGCGTTGCCGACTGGGGCGGGGAGCTGTTTTTT	CSVADWGGELFF
TRBV28	-	TRBJ1-1	-	14	TGTGCCAGCAGTTTTACCCGGCTGAACACTGAAGCTTTCTTT	CASSFTRLNTEAFF